The rows below give T cell receptor beta chains drawn from one sample of a study of T cells after yellow fever vaccination. Each CDR3 protein gets one entry after TCRdb re-called the 5' RACE reads with MiXCR. The sample contains 200,000 to 300,000 distinct CDR3 sequences, approximately 3.8% of which appear only once. Sequencing used PBMCs, obtained 15 days after the yellow fever booster vaccination. The origin of the receptors is a man between 18 and 29 years old who received the YFV17D yellow fever vaccine. CDR3s include the opening cysteine and the closing phenylalanine or tryptophan. The D gene is left open where the match is weak. Clone size is stated in some rows and not others, as once, few, many or a class when expanded.

j_gene	v_gene	len	d_gene	abundance	CDR3aa	CDR3nt
TRBJ1-2	TRBV18	13	-	many	CASSPGQPYGYTF	TGTGCCAGCTCACCCGGGCAGCCCTATGGCTACACCTTC
TRBJ2-5	TRBV20-1	11	-	many	CSARLTETQYF	TGCAGTGCTAGACTTACCGAGACCCAGTACTTC
TRBJ1-1	TRBV5-1	13	TRBD1	many	CASSPDRETEAFF	TGCGCCAGCAGCCCTGACAGGGAAACTGAAGCTTTCTTT
TRBJ2-5	TRBV5-1	17	-	many	CASSLGFERVDEETQYF	TGCGCCAGCAGCTTAGGGTTTGAGCGGGTCGACGAAGAGACCCAGTACTTC
TRBJ2-1	TRBV7-3	12	TRBD1	few	CASSSSGGNLFF	TGTGCCAGCAGCTCCTCAGGGGGCAACCTTTTCTTC
TRBJ2-5	TRBV5-1	14	TRBD1	many	CASSAQGASKTQYF	TGCGCCAGCAGCGCACAGGGGGCGAGTAAGACCCAGTACTTC
TRBJ2-3	TRBV5-1	15	-	many	CASSWTDSSTDTQYF	TGCGCCAGCAGCTGGACCGATTCTAGCACAGATACGCAGTATTTT
TRBJ2-1	TRBV7-9	12	-	many	CASSLDNNEQFF	TGTGCCAGCAGCTTAGACAACAATGAGCAGTTCTTC
TRBJ2-4	TRBV20-1	14	TRBD1	many	CSANRGLGKDIQYF	TGCAGTGCAAACAGGGGGCTAGGCAAGGACATTCAGTACTTC
TRBJ2-3	TRBV5-5	16	TRBD2	many	CASSLFRGGSTDTQYF	TGTGCCAGCAGCTTGTTTCGGGGGGGGAGCACAGATACGCAGTATTTT
TRBJ2-1	TRBV14	12	-	-	CASSQLFNEQFF	TGTGCCAGCAGCCAACTTTTCAATGAGCAGTTCTTC
TRBJ1-1	TRBV9	14	-	many	CASSTRGDGVKAFF	TGTGCCAGCAGCACCCGTGGGGACGGAGTTAAAGCTTTCTTT
TRBJ1-5	TRBV25-1	11	-	many	CASSGTGPQHF	TGTGCCAGCAGTGGAACTGGGCCCCAGCATTTT
TRBJ2-3	TRBV4-3	18	TRBD2	many	CASSQAVGSGGSTDTQYF	TGCGCCAGCAGCCAGGCGGTAGGGAGCGGGGGGAGCACAGATACGCAGTATTTT
TRBJ2-5	TRBV6-5	12	-	many	CASRPSAETQYF	TGTGCCAGCAGACCATCCGCAGAGACCCAGTACTTC
TRBJ1-6	TRBV20-1	11	-	few	CSVREGSPLHF	TGCAGTGTCAGAGAGGGTTCACCCCTCCACTTT
TRBJ2-3	TRBV7-2	14	-	many	CASRKDRRTDTQYF	TGTGCCAGCAGAAAAGACAGGCGCACAGATACGCAGTATTTT
TRBJ2-1	TRBV12-3/TRBV12-4	16	TRBD2	many	CASSSREASGRNEQFF	TGTGCCAGCAGTTCAAGGGAGGCTAGCGGGAGGAATGAGCAGTTCTTC
TRBJ2-3	TRBV24-1	14	-	many	CATSRGQSTDTQYF	TGTGCCACCAGTCGTGGGCAGAGCACAGATACGCAGTATTTT
TRBJ2-7	TRBV20-1	18	TRBD2	many	CSARDQTGSGGRSYEQYF	TGCAGTGCTAGAGATCAAACTGGGAGCGGGGGCAGGTCCTACGAGCAGTACTTC
TRBJ1-1	TRBV20-1	14	-	many	CSARDWQANTEAFF	TGCAGTGCTAGAGATTGGCAGGCGAACACTGAAGCTTTCTTT
TRBJ1-1	TRBV6-5	15	-	many	CASSPSNRVMAEAFF	TGTGCCAGCAGTCCTAGCAACAGGGTGATGGCAGAAGCTTTCTTT
TRBJ2-3	TRBV20-1	14	TRBD2	-	CSGPPAGKGDTQYF	TGCAGTGGCCCCCCAGCGGGGAAAGGGGATACGCAGTATTTT
TRBJ1-4	TRBV5-1	16	-	many	CASSLQPGTPAEKLFF	TGCGCCAGCAGCCTTCAGCCCGGGACCCCTGCGGAAAAACTGTTTTTT
TRBJ1-5	TRBV30	14	TRBD1	many	CAWSAGQGNQPQHF	TGTGCCTGGAGTGCCGGACAGGGGAATCAGCCCCAGCATTTT
TRBJ1-1	TRBV7-9	17	-	many	CASSPFLKGRMDTEAFF	TGTGCCAGCAGCCCCTTTTTGAAGGGACGTATGGACACTGAAGCTTTCTTT
TRBJ2-1	TRBV7-2	15	-	many	CASSQGYGGNNEQFF	TGTGCCAGCAGCCAAGGGTATGGGGGTAACAATGAGCAGTTCTTC
TRBJ2-1	TRBV12-3/TRBV12-4	12	-	few	CASRPGLQEQFF	TGTGCCAGCAGACCAGGCCTACAGGAGCAGTTCTTC
TRBJ1-3	TRBV5-4	16	TRBD1	few	CASRHGPGGDGNTIYF	TGTGCCAGCAGGCATGGGCCAGGGGGCGACGGAAACACCATATATTTT
TRBJ1-3	TRBV28	15	TRBD1	many	CASSAGTGSGNTIYF	TGTGCCAGCAGTGCAGGGACAGGGTCGGGAAACACCATATATTTT
TRBJ1-1	TRBV29-1	13	TRBD1	many	CSAGTAMNTEAFF	TGCAGCGCCGGGACAGCCATGAACACTGAAGCTTTCTTT
TRBJ2-2	TRBV5-1	15	-	many	CASSPILGGTGELFF	TGCGCCAGCAGTCCCATTCTCGGCGGTACCGGGGAGCTGTTTTTT
TRBJ2-4	TRBV20-1	15	-	many	CSARVIGLTKNIQYF	TGCAGTGCTAGAGTGATAGGATTAACCAAAAACATTCAGTACTTC
TRBJ1-1	TRBV7-2	14	-	many	CASSFGPSNTEAFF	TGTGCCAGCAGTTTCGGACCCTCCAACACTGAAGCTTTCTTT
TRBJ2-1	TRBV11-3	13	-	many	CASSSRMDNEQFF	TGTGCCAGCAGCTCCCGGATGGACAATGAGCAGTTCTTC
TRBJ1-1	TRBV6-2/TRBV6-3	14	-	many	CASSFRRGDTEAFF	TGTGCCAGCAGTTTCCGTCGGGGGGACACTGAAGCTTTCTTT
TRBJ1-6	TRBV11-2	15	-	many	CASSLEGSYNSPLHF	TGTGCCAGCAGCTTAGAAGGGTCCTATAATTCACCCCTCCACTTT
TRBJ2-2	TRBV4-3	14	-	many	CASSQDLGVGELFF	TGCGCCAGCAGCCAAGATTTGGGGGTCGGGGAGCTGTTTTTT
TRBJ2-5	TRBV4-2	15	-	-	CASRPGGGNTVTEYF	TGTGCCAGCAGGCCAGGAGGGGGAAATACAGTGACCGAGTACTTC
TRBJ2-2	TRBV19	14	-	many	CVPVWGAQGGELFF	TGTGTCCCAGTATGGGGGGCGCAAGGCGGGGAGCTGTTTTTT
TRBJ2-1	TRBV5-1	16	TRBD2	many	CASSLGGGGALNEQFF	TGCGCCAGCAGCTTGGGTGGCGGGGGGGCCCTCAATGAGCAGTTCTTC
TRBJ2-1	TRBV5-1	13	-	many	CASSRGFLDEQFF	TGCGCCAGCAGCAGGGGATTTCTGGATGAGCAGTTCTTC
TRBJ2-6	TRBV29-1	16	-	many	CSVEDYGPAGANVLTF	TGCAGCGTTGAAGATTATGGGCCGGCCGGGGCCAACGTCCTGACTTTC
TRBJ2-3	TRBV29-1	12	-	many	CSVDGGAATQYF	TGCAGCGTCGATGGGGGGGCAGCTACGCAGTATTTT
TRBJ2-2	TRBV6-6	16	TRBD1	many	CASSYSRGTGTGELFF	TGTGCCAGCAGTTACTCGAGAGGGACAGGGACCGGGGAGCTGTTTTTT
TRBJ2-3	TRBV9	13	-	many	CASSRQSTDTQYF	TGTGCCAGCAGTCGACAGAGCACAGATACGCAGTATTTT
TRBJ1-6	TRBV4-2	15	-	-	CASSPLGPYNSPLHF	TGTGCCAGCAGCCCGTTAGGACCCTATAATTCACCCCTCCACTTT
TRBJ1-2	TRBV5-5	18	TRBD1	many	CASSLRAGTGVKDYGYTF	TGTGCCAGCAGCTTGAGAGCCGGGACAGGGGTAAAAGACTATGGCTACACCTTC
TRBJ1-2	TRBV19	16	-	many	CASSIIGGDSLYGYTF	TGTGCCAGTAGTATTATTGGAGGAGACAGCCTATATGGCTACACCTTC
TRBJ1-4	TRBV5-5	14	-	many	CASSLGLNNEKLFF	TGTGCCAGCAGCTTGGGCCTGAATAATGAAAAACTGTTTTTT
TRBJ1-1	TRBV7-3	13	-	many	CASSENPGKEAFF	TGTGCCAGCAGCGAGAATCCGGGGAAGGAAGCTTTCTTT
TRBJ2-5	TRBV24-1	15	-	many	CATSDWTSVGETQYF	TGTGCCACCAGTGATTGGACCTCGGTGGGGGAGACCCAGTACTTC
TRBJ2-5	TRBV7-2	12	-	many	CASGRDWETQYF	TGTGCCAGCGGCAGGGATTGGGAGACCCAGTACTTC
TRBJ2-3	TRBV29-1	14	TRBD1	many	CSVGRQGSTDTQYF	TGCAGCGTCGGACGACAGGGAAGCACAGATACGCAGTATTTT
TRBJ2-1	TRBV11-3	18	TRBD2	many	CASSLDGRLAGNYNEQFF	TGTGCCAGCAGCTTAGATGGCAGACTAGCGGGGAACTACAATGAGCAGTTCTTC
TRBJ1-6	TRBV7-9	13	-	many	CASSLGTNSPLHF	TGTGCCAGCAGCTTAGGGACAAATTCACCCCTCCACTTT
TRBJ2-7	TRBV12-3/TRBV12-4	17	TRBD1	many	CASSHPKRTGVFYEQYF	TGTGCCAGCAGTCATCCGAAACGGACAGGGGTCTTCTACGAGCAGTACTTC
TRBJ2-1	TRBV6-2/TRBV6-3	14	-	many	CASSYSWGYNEQFF	TGTGCCAGCAGTTACTCCTGGGGCTACAATGAGCAGTTCTTC